The rows below give T cell receptor beta chains drawn from one sample of a study of T cell responses to AZD1222 COVID-19 vaccine. The protocol was immunoSEQ multiplex PCR, while the TCRdb copy is restricted to in-frame clones and leaves out a portion. The sample records 55,000 to 75,000 clones, about 85% being singletons. The source was peripheral blood, collected on day 0 of AZD1222 vaccination. The receptor source for this set is an adult in good health. Both conserved end residues are part of each CDR3. A D gene is named only where the DNA matches it firmly. Clone sizes are given selectively: once, few, many, or a class where the clone is expanded.

V: TRBV19
J: TRBJ2-1
D: TRBD2
size: -
DNA: TGTGCCAGTAGTGTCTCCGGGCTAGCGGGGTACAATGAGCAGTTCTTC
CDR3: CASSVSGLAGYNEQFF

V: TRBV7-9
J: TRBJ2-5
D: TRBD2
size: -
DNA: TGTGCCAGCAGCTGGACCGGACTAGCGGGGCAAGAGACCCAGTACTTC
CDR3: CASSWTGLAGQETQYF

V: TRBV27
J: TRBJ2-1
D: TRBD1
size: -
DNA: TGTGCCAGCAGTTATTTAAGGACAGGGATAAATGAGCAGTTCTTC
CDR3: CASSYLRTGINEQFF

V: TRBV19
J: TRBJ1-2
D: TRBD1
size: -
DNA: TGTGCCAGTAGTATAGACGGGACAGGGGCCCAAGGCTACACCTTC
CDR3: CASSIDGTGAQGYTF

V: TRBV6-5
J: TRBJ1-1
D: -
size: -
DNA: TGTGCCAGCAGTAATCTGAATACGGGGACTGAAGCTTTCTTT
CDR3: CASSNLNTGTEAFF

V: TRBV12-3/TRBV12-4
J: TRBJ1-1
D: -
size: -
DNA: TGTGCCAGCGGGAACACTGAAGCTTTCTTT
CDR3: CASGNTEAFF

V: TRBV6-5
J: TRBJ2-3
D: -
size: -
DNA: TGTGCCCTTCGGGCTAGCCGGGGGACAGATACGCAGTATTTT
CDR3: CALRASRGTDTQYF

V: TRBV5-1
J: TRBJ2-3
D: TRBD2
size: -
DNA: TGCGCCAGCAGCAAAGCGGGAGACACAGATACGCAGTATTTT
CDR3: CASSKAGDTDTQYF

V: TRBV5-1
J: TRBJ1-5
D: -
size: medium-sized
DNA: TGCGCCAGCAGCTTCGAGGGGGATCAGCCCCAGCATTTT
CDR3: CASSFEGDQPQHF

V: TRBV5-1
J: TRBJ2-2
D: TRBD1
size: -
DNA: TGCGCCAGCAGCCCCGAGGCCCCAAACAGGGGGAGGAACACCGGGGAGCTGTTTTTT
CDR3: CASSPEAPNRGRNTGELFF

V: TRBV7-2
J: TRBJ2-7
D: -
size: -
DNA: TGTGCCAGCAGCTTAACCCTTTGGCAGTACTTC
CDR3: CASSLTLWQYF

V: TRBV5-1
J: TRBJ2-7
D: TRBD1
size: -
DNA: TGCGCCAGCAGTAGACAGGGAGATACCTACGAGCAGTACTTC
CDR3: CASSRQGDTYEQYF

V: TRBV5-8
J: TRBJ1-6
D: TRBD1
size: -
DNA: TGTGCCAGCAGCAGGGGGCTATCCCCCTTGGATAATTCACCCCTCCACTTT
CDR3: CASSRGLSPLDNSPLHF

V: TRBV3-1/TRBV3-2
J: TRBJ2-2
D: -
size: once
DNA: TGTGCCAGCAGACCAGCCAGGCCCGGGGAGCTGTTTTTT
CDR3: CASRPARPGELFF

V: TRBV5-4
J: TRBJ2-7
D: TRBD2
size: -
DNA: TGTGCCAGCAGCCCCTTAGCGGGAGGGCCCGAGCAGTACTTC
CDR3: CASSPLAGGPEQYF

V: TRBV18
J: TRBJ1-1
D: -
size: -
DNA: TGTGCCAGCTCTGGCGGGGGAGACACTGAAGCTTTCTTT
CDR3: CASSGGGDTEAFF